The 30 T cell receptor beta chains reported below all come from one sample, sequenced in a study of T cells in Graves' hyperthyroidism and ophthalmopathy. The CDR3 regions of TCR beta were amplified from RNA transcripts. HTBI primers were employed in a first-round RT-PCR of the TCR CDR3. One entry per CDR3 protein results from TCRdb running MiXCR on the multiplex PCR reads. Here the sample spans under 250,000 distinct CDR3 sequences, 17% being singletons. The sequenced sample consisted of blood. Receptors were obtained from a man aged 45-60 years with Graves' hyperthyroidism.

This clonotype was seen a handful of times. V usage is TRBV28 and J usage is TRBJ1-3; D is ambiguous. CDR3 length equals 15 residues. V was cut by 8 bases and J by 0 bases, with 14 bases left in between. Germline V gene sequence: CDR1 MDHEN, CDR2 SYDVKM. The CDR3 nucleotides read TGTGCCAGCTCCTTGGGCGGGGACTCTGGAAACACCATATATTTT. It specifies CASSLGGDSGNTIYF.

This clonotype was counted a few times. A junction end diverges from the germline sequence, so it may reflect a read error. The chain couples TRBV28 to TRBJ2-5, with 7 positions matching TRBD1. The CDR3 runs to 12 residues. From germline, CDR1 is MDHEN and CDR2 SYDVKM. The CDR3 loop reads CASKGTALWVDF. CDR3 in DNA: TGTGCCAGCAAAGGGACAGCCCTGTGGGTCGACTTC.

This clonotype was counted at least ten times. This rearrangement joins TRBV30 to TRBJ2-2; D may be TRBD2 (6 bases). CDR1 is GTSNPN and CDR2 is SVGIG in the germline V gene (reference sequence). This CDR3 spans 15 amino acids. Trimming removed 2 bases from V and 5 bases from J, with 15 bases in between. The CDR3 protein is CAWSPPGRETGELFF. The CDR3 nucleotides are TGTGCCTGGAGTCCTCCGGGACGGGAGACCGGGGAGCTGTTTTTT.

This clonotype showed up just a few times. This chain joins TRBV5-1 and TRBJ1-1; D might be TRBD1 (5 bases). The CDR3 is 14 amino acids. Per germline, CDR1 SGHRS and CDR2 YFSETQ. Trimming took off 2 bases at V and 2 bases at J, with 10 bases between the two ends. For the CDR3, the DNA is TGCGCCAGCAGCTTCGGGACGGCTAACACTGAAGCTTTCTTT. This sequence encodes CASSFGTANTEAFF. Using reference TRBV5-1 and TRBJ1-1 for the parts outside the CDR3, the full variable domain is KAGVTQTPRYLIKTRGQQVTLSCSPISGHRSVSWYQQTPGQGLQFLFEYFSETQRNKGNFPGRFSGRQFSNSRSEMNVSTLELGDSALYLCASSFGTANTEAFFGQGTRLTVV.

This clonotype was picked up many times. The rearrangement links TRBV7-2 to TRBJ1-6; possibly TRBD1 for D (5 bases). The CDR3 covers 13 residues. Germline lookup yields CDR1 SGHTA and CDR2 FQGNSA. Between the trimmed V and J ends, which lost 2 bases and 10 bases, there was a span of 9 bases. The CDR3 here is CASSLSGWSPLHF. CDR3 DNA: TGTGCCAGCAGCTTATCAGGGTGGTCACCCCTCCACTTT. The entire variable domain, with the rest obtained from reference TRBV7-2 and TRBJ1-6, is as follows: GAGVSQSPSNKVTEKGKDVELRCDPISGHTALYWYRQSLGQGLEFLIYFQGNSAPDKSGLPSDRFSAERTGGSVSTLTIQRTQQEDSAVYLCASSLSGWSPLHFGNGTRLTVT.

The V call is TRBV3-1, the J call TRBJ2-1; 8 bases fit TRBD2. The CDR3 sequence is 15 residues long. The J segment lost 9 bases and the V segment lost 1 base, leaving 8 bases of the junction unmatched. Germline V gene lookup returns CDR1 LGHDT and CDR2 YNNKEL (reference sequence). CDR3 sequence (DNA): TGTGCCAGCAGCCAAGTCTCGCGGGGGGTGGGTGAGCAGTTCTTC. Its protein is CASSQVSRGVGEQFF.

This clonotype was seen at least ten times. The V call is TRBV20-1, the J call TRBJ2-1, with D possibly being TRBD1 (5 bases). The CDR3 length is 16 residues. Germline CDR1 DFQATT, CDR2 SNEGSKA (reference sequence). V was shortened by 6 bases and J by 4 bases, with 22 bases between the two germline ends. The CDR3 DNA follows: TGCAGTGCGAACGACCTGACAGCGTCGGCATACAATGAGCAGTTCTTC. Encoded protein: CSANDLTASAYNEQFF.

This chain joins TRBV18 and TRBJ1-2; D perhaps matches TRBD1 (6 bases). CDR3 length: 13 residues. Germline V lookup: CDR1 KGHSH, CDR2 LQKENI. V lost 3 bases to trimming and J lost 6 bases, with 11 bases between them. The CDR3, as DNA: TGTGCCAGCTCACCTACAGGGTTCGATGGCTACACCTTC. Amino acids: CASSPTGFDGYTF.

The table lists this clonotype with a few counts. The chain combines TRBV6-2 or TRBV6-3 with TRBJ2-2, with D maybe TRBD2 (6 bases). This CDR3 has 18 amino acids. V was cut by 4 bases and J by 1 base, with 19 bases left in between. Germline V lookup: CDR1 MNHEY, CDR2 SVGEGT. CDR3 protein: CASSLPLPREKNTGELFF. DNA for the CDR3: TGTGCCAGCAGTTTACCCCTTCCCCGGGAGAAGAACACCGGGGAGCTGTTTTTT.

The table lists this clonotype with a few counts. The V call is TRBV5-1, the J call TRBJ2-1, with TRBD1 matching over 7 bases. The CDR3 has 15 amino acids. Germline V CDR1 and CDR2: SGHRS, YFSETQ. The V segment lost 5 bases and the J segment 5 bases; nucleotides outside the gene matches: 10. CDR3 in amino acids: CASRRRDSTHNEQFF. The CDR3 DNA follows: TGCGCCAGCAGAAGACGGGACAGCACCCACAATGAGCAGTTCTTC.

This clonotype was picked up a small number of times. The chain joins TRBV11-3 to TRBJ2-7; a weak D match, TRBD1 (6 bases). This CDR3 spans 14 amino acids. V shed 5 bases and J shed 0 bases, with 11 bases lying between them. Germline V lookup: CDR1 SGHNT, CDR2 YENEEA. The CDR3 coding sequence is TGTGCCAGCAGCAATCAGGGGTACTCCTACGAGCAGTACTTC. Amino acid sequence: CASSNQGYSYEQYF.

The CDR3 protein is CASSANRGPETQYF. The CDR3 region has the DNA TGTGCCAGCAGTGCGAACAGGGGGCCCGAGACCCAGTACTTC. The rearrangement links TRBV12-3 or TRBV12-4 to TRBJ2-5, with 9 bases aligning to TRBD1. With 5 bases clipped from V and 5 bases from J, the junction kept 6 bases outside the gene matches. The CDR3 loop spans 14 amino acids.

This clonotype has ten or more counts. The chain employs TRBV24-1 and TRBJ2-5; D gene uncertain. The length of the CDR3 is 12 residues. Trimming removed 1 base at V and 1 base at J, with 0 bases between. Germline V gives CDR1 KGHDR, CDR2 SFDVKD. CDR3 sequence: CATSDFQETQYF. Written as DNA, the CDR3 is TGTGCCACCAGTGATTTCCAAGAGACCCAGTACTTC.

This clonotype was counted only a few times. The J gene is TRBJ2-7, the V gene TRBV20-1, with 9 bases fitting TRBD1. CDR1 is DFQATT, CDR2 SNEGSKA, per germline (reference sequence). The length of the CDR3 is 15 residues. J lost 5 bases, V lost 2 bases, and 10 bases had no gene match. The CDR3 reads CSARSHRDREDEQYF. The CDR3 nucleotides are TGCAGTGCTAGATCACACCGGGACAGGGAGGACGAGCAGTACTTC.

In its sample, this clonotype was seen once. The chain couples TRBV7-2 to TRBJ1-1; D is possibly TRBD1 (5 bases). Trimming cost V 1 base and J 5 bases, with 20 bases left between them. The CDR3 is 17 amino acids. Germline lookup yields CDR1 SGHTA and CDR2 FQGNSA. The CDR3 region has the DNA TGTGCCAGCAGCTTAGGGACCCAGGGACCCCGGGGGACTGAAGCTTTCTTT. It encodes CASSLGTQGPRGTEAFF.

This rearrangement joins TRBV18 to TRBJ2-3; D gene ambiguous. The CDR3 totals 14 residues. Germline CDR1 KGHSH, CDR2 LQKENI. V lost 2 bases and J 2 bases, leaving 8 bases between the germline ends. The CDR3, as DNA: TGTGCCAGCTCACCAGGGGTCCACACAGATACGCAGTATTTT. This translates into CASSPGVHTDTQYF.

This clonotype was recorded at least ten times. The genes are TRBV4-1 and TRBJ2-5; D is perhaps TRBD1 (5 bases). This CDR3 comprises 13 residues. CDR1 and CDR2 (germline): MGHRA, YSYEKL. V lost 0 bases, J lost 10 bases, and 12 bases lay in between. DNA of the CDR3: TGCGCCAGCAGCCAAGATGCAGGACACGTCCAGTACTTC. This gives the protein CASSQDAGHVQYF.

The CDR3 bases are TGCGCCAGCAGCTATGGACAGGGGGTTTTCTACGAGCAGTACTTC. Translating gives CASSYGQGVFYEQYF. The chain is built from TRBV5-1 and TRBJ2-7; 10 bases match TRBD1. Germline V gives CDR1 SGHRS, CDR2 YFSETQ. This CDR3 is built from 15 residues. V was pared by 3 bases and J by 3 bases, with 6 bases of the junction left unmatched.

This clonotype was detected many times. The J gene is TRBJ2-5, the V gene TRBV7-8, with D hard to call. The CDR3 is made up of 14 amino acids. V was cut by 1 base and J by 2 bases, with 8 bases left in between. Germline V gene sequence: CDR1 SGHVS, CDR2 FQNEAQ. Written as DNA, the CDR3 is TGTGCCAGCAGCTTAGGGCGGAATCAAGAGACCCAGTACTTC. Amino acid sequence: CASSLGRNQETQYF.

This clonotype occurred many times. The chain combines TRBV27 with TRBJ2-2; D remains unclear. Germline V gene lookup returns CDR1 MNHEY and CDR2 SMNVEV (reference sequence). Deletions cut 2 bases from V and 3 bases from J, with 10 bases between. The CDR3 runs 15 residues. The CDR3 loop is CASSLTGSYTGELFF. The CDR3 DNA follows: TGTGCCAGCAGTTTAACCGGGTCTTACACCGGGGAGCTGTTTTTT.

In its sample, this clonotype was seen a few times. The V call is TRBV2, the J call TRBJ1-1; D might be TRBD1 (5 bases). The CDR3 totals 17 residues. CDR1 and CDR2 (germline): SNHLY, FYNNEI. V lost 2 bases to trimming and J lost 5 bases, with 21 bases between them. The CDR3 DNA sequence: TGTGCCAGCAGTGAATATCTCAGGGTATTAGGGGATACTGAAGCTTTCTTT. Its protein is CASSEYLRVLGDTEAFF.

The gene calls are TRBV7-6 and TRBJ1-1; TRBD1 is a possible D gene (5 bases). The V and J ends lost 4 bases and 4 bases respectively, with 13 bases between them. The CDR3 has 14 residues. Looked up from germline, CDR1 is SGHVS and CDR2 is FNYEAQ. This CDR3 reads CASSSGRGITEAFF. CDR3 nucleotides: TGTGCCAGCAGCTCCGGACGGGGCATCACTGAAGCTTTCTTT.

This clonotype was counted ten times or more. The chain couples TRBV20-1 to TRBJ2-1; D not resolved. This CDR3 has 13 residues. Germline V gene data show CDR1 as DFQATT and CDR2 as SNEGSKA (reference sequence). Deletions cut 1 base from V and 6 bases from J, with 10 bases between. CDR3 sequence: CSARATLLNEQFF. DNA of the CDR3: TGCAGTGCTAGAGCAACCCTACTCAATGAGCAGTTCTTC.

The V call is TRBV19, the J call TRBJ2-1, with TRBD1 matching over 11 bases. The CDR3 loop spans 16 amino acids. V shed 1 base and J 6 bases; nucleotides not matched to a gene: 5. The germline V gene encodes CDR1 LNHDA and CDR2 SQIVND (reference sequence). The CDR3 region has the DNA TGTGCCAGTAGTATAGCGGGGACAGGGGGAGGCAATGAGCAGTTCTTC. This codes for CASSIAGTGGGNEQFF.

This clonotype was detected a few times. J is TRBJ2-2 and V is TRBV12-3 or TRBV12-4, with D uncertain. V gave up 7 bases and J gave up 5 bases, with 8 bases separating them. CDR3 length: 12 residues. CDR3 protein: CASNLQTGELFF. The CDR3 DNA reads as TGTGCCAGCAACCTACAGACCGGGGAGCTGTTTTTT.

The V and J genes are TRBV11-3 and TRBJ2-3; 7 bases map to TRBD1. Germline V gene lookup returns CDR1 SGHNT and CDR2 YENEEA. The V gene end was trimmed by 7 bases and the J gene end by 2 bases; junction bases not matched to a gene: 6. CDR3 size: 14 residues. The CDR3 loop reads CASNTGTDTDTQYF. The CDR3 DNA reads as TGTGCCAGCAATACCGGGACAGACACAGATACGCAGTATTTT.

This chain uses TRBV16 with TRBJ2-5; the D is unclear. CDR3 length equals 12 residues. The germline V gene encodes CDR1 KGHSY and CDR2 FQNENV. V dropped 2 bases and J dropped 3 bases, with 4 bases sitting between them. The CDR3 protein is CASSQTKETQYF. The CDR3 bases are TGTGCCAGCAGCCAAACGAAAGAGACCCAGTACTTC.

The chain has TRBV9 and TRBJ1-3, with D unresolved. Trimming shortened V by 0 bases and J by 4 bases, and 14 bases separated the two germline ends. The CDR3 contains 16 residues. From germline, CDR1 is SGDLS and CDR2 YYNGEE. CDR3 loop: CASSVEGGSQGNTIYF. The DNA of the CDR3 is TGTGCCAGCAGCGTAGAGGGTGGCAGTCAAGGAAACACCATATATTTT.

CDR3 protein: CASSLETGKDEQFF. For the CDR3, the DNA is TGTGCCAGCAGTTTAGAGACAGGGAAGGACGAGCAGTTCTTC. The chain employs TRBV12-3 or TRBV12-4 and TRBJ2-1, with 7 nucleotides matching TRBD1. The CDR3 is made up of 14 amino acids. V shed 1 base, J shed 10 bases, and the junction held 7 bases outside the gene matches.

This sequence joins TRBV28 and TRBJ2-5; D perhaps matches TRBD1 (6 bases). The V gene's germline CDR1 is MDHEN and CDR2 SYDVKM. V lost 5 bases, J lost 1 base, and 14 bases lay in between. The CDR3 covers 15 residues. For the CDR3, the DNA is TGTGCCAGCAGTGAATTTGGGGGCTTCCAAGAGACCCAGTACTTC. This codes for CASSEFGGFQETQYF.